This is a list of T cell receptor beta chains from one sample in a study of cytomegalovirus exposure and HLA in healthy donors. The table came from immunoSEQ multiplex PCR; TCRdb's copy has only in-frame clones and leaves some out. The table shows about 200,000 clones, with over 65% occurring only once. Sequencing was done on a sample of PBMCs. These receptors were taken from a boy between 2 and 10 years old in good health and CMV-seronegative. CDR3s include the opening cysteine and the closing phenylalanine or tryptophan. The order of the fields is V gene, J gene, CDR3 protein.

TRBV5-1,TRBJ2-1,CASSRGLAGGPGDEQFF
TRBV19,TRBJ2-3,CASRDRVADTQYF
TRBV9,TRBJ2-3,CASSVGLAGITDTQYF
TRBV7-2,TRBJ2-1,CASSFRQGKNSYNEQFF
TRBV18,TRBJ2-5,CASSPGAPQETQYF
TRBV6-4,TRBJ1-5,CASGGGNQPQHF
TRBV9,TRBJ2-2,CASSRSGSGTGELFF
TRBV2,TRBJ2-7,CASSPGVGSGSLHRGEQYF
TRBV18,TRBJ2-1,CASSPTSGGAYNEQFF
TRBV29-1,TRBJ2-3,CSVGEGTGGTDTQYF
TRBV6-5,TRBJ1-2,CASSYLAGSYGYTF
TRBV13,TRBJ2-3,CATNCRSGGGTDTQYF
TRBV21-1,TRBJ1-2,CASSPMGGPLYGCTF
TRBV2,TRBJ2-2,CASSSDRGDGELFF
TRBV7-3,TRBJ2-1,CASSSPAGVGGGRYNEQFF
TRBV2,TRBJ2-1,CASSVSKRTPRLNEQFF
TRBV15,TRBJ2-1,CATSRATGGYWDEQFF
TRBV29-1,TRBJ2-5,CSVVTGIKETQYF
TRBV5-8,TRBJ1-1,CASPDRGTEAFF
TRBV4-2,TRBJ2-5,CASSLLSGGARETQYF